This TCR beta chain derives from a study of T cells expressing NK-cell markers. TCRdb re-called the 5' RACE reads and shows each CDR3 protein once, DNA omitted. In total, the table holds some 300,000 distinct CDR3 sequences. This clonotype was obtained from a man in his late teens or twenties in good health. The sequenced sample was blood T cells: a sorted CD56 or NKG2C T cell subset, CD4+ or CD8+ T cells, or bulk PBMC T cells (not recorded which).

The CDR3 spells CASTGTGGRGNEQFF. The chain combines TRBV6-1 with TRBJ2-1; TCRdb outputs TRBD1, but without DNA this stays unchecked. CDR3 length: 15 residues. The V gene's germline CDR1 is MNHNS and CDR2 SASEGT.